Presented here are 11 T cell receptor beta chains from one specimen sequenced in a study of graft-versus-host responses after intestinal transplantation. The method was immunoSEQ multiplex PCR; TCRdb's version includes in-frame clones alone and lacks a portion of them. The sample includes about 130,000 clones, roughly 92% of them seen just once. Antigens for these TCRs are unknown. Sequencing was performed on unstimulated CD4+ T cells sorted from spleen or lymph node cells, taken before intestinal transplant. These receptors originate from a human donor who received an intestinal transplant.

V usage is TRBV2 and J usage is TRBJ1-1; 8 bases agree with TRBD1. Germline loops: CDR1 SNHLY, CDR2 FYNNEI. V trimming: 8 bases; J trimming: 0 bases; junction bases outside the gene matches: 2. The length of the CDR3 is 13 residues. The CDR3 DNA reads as TGTGCCAGCGGGACAGGCATGAACACTGAAGCTTTCTTT. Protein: CASGTGMNTEAFF.

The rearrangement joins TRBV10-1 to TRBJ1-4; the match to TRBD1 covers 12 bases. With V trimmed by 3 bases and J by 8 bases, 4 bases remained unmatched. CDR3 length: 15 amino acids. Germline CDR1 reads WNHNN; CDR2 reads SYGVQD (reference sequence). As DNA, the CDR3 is TGCGCCAGCAGTGACGGGACAGGGGGCAACGAAAAACTGTTTTTT. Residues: CASSDGTGGNEKLFF.

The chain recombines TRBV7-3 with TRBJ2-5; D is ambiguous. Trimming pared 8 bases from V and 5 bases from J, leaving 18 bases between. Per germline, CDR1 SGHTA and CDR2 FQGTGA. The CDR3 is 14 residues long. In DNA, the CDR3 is TGTGCCAGCGGAACGACCCCCGTCGCCGAGACCCAGTACTTC. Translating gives CASGTTPVAETQYF.

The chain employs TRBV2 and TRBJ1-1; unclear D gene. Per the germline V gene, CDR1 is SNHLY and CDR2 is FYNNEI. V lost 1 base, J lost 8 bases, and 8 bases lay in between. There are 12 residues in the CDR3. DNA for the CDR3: TGTGCCAGCAGTGAAGGGACGGGGGAAGCTTTCTTT. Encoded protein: CASSEGTGEAFF.

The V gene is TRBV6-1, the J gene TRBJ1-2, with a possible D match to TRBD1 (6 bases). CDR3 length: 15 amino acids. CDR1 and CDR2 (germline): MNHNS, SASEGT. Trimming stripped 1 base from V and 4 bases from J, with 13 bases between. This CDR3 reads CASSEGMDSSYGYTF. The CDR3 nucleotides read TGTGCCAGCAGTGAAGGGATGGACAGCAGCTATGGCTACACCTTC.

The DNA for the CDR3 is TGTGCCAGCAGCGTAGGGACTAGCGGGGGGGCTACCACCTACGAGCAGTACTTC. Translating it yields CASSVGTSGGATTYEQYF. This rearrangement joins TRBV9 to TRBJ2-7, with TRBD2 matching over 15 bases. Germline-derived CDR1 and CDR2 are SGDLS and YYNGEE. CDR3 size: 18 residues. The trim removed 0 bases at V and 2 bases at J, leaving 6 bases unmatched.

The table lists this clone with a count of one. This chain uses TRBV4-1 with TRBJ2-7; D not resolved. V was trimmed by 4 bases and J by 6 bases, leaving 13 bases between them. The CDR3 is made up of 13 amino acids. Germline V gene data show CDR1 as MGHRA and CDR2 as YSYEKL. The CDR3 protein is CASSPGLFLEQYF. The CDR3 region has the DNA TGCGCCAGCAGCCCGGGCCTTTTTCTCGAGCAGTACTTC.

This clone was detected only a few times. The CDR3 DNA is TGTGCCAGCAGCTTAAGAGGAGGGTCAGGAACTGGAAACACCATATATTTT. Translating it yields CASSLRGGSGTGNTIYF. This chain connects TRBV11-3 to TRBJ1-3; D is unclear. Germline V gene sequence: CDR1 SGHNT, CDR2 YENEEA. The V end was cut by 2 bases, the J end by 2 bases, with 16 bases between. The CDR3 consists of 17 residues.

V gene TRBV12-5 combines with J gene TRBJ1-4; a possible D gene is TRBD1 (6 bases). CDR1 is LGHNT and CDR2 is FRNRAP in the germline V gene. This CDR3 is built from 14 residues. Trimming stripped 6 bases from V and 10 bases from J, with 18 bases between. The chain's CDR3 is CASGSGGQGPKLFF. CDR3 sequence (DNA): TGTGCTAGTGGATCCGGGGGGCAGGGCCCAAAACTGTTTTTT.

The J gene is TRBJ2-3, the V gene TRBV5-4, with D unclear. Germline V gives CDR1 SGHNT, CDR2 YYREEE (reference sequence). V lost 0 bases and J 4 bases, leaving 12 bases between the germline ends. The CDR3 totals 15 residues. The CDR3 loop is CASSLVTAGADTQYF. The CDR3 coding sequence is TGTGCCAGCAGCTTGGTAACTGCAGGTGCAGATACGCAGTATTTT.

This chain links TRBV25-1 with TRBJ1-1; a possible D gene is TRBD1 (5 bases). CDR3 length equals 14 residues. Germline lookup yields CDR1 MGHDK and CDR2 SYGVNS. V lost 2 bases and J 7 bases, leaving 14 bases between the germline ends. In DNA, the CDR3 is TGTGCCAGCAGTGAAAGGGGCCCTTGGAATGAAGCTTTCTTT. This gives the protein CASSERGPWNEAFF.